The text below deals with one T cell receptor (beta chain). Antigen specificity is unknown. This sample was taken from a study of blood T cells in healthy people across ages. On the study more broadly: Template switching caught about one barcoded beta molecule for each two T cells.

Study-level results: Relative to aged donors, long-lived donors carried more naive CD4+ cells and displayed higher diversity. Donor CMV status was unknown, possibly confounding expanded clonotype changes. Roughly linearly, TCR beta diversity per million T cells fell as age increased.

For the second PCR, which ran for roughly 6 to 12 cycles, a sample-barcoded 5' primer and a J-beta primer mix were used. One entry per CDR3 protein results from TCRdb running MiXCR on the 5' RACE reads. The top ten hold 15% to 17% of the sample, which has hundreds of thousands of distinct CDR3 sequences, approximately 31% seen once. The sequence derives from an elderly woman in good health. Input material: blood.

CDR3 amino acids: CASSMNLGQGFYEQYF. The CDR3 DNA follows: TGTGCCAGCAGTATGAACTTGGGACAGGGATTTTACGAGCAGTACTTC. This rearrangement joins TRBV27 to TRBJ2-7, with 9 bases fitting TRBD1. The CDR3 spans 16 residues. Germline CDR1 reads MNHEY; CDR2 reads SMNVEV (reference sequence). V shed 5 bases, J shed 4 bases, and the junction held 12 bases outside the gene matches.